This section outlines one T cell receptor beta chain sequence together with its context. Its target is not known. Libraries were prepared by immunoSEQ multiplex PCR; TCRdb keeps only in-frame clonotypes and omits some of them. The sample shows some 150,000 clones, about 91% of them seen only once. Germline CDR1 is SGHTA and CDR2 is FQGNSA. Trimming pared 1 base from V and 8 bases from J, leaving 20 bases between. This CDR3 is built from 16 residues. This sample is part of a study of T cell responses to AZD1222 COVID-19 vaccine. Study-level results: The number of AZD1222 recipients seropositive at baseline was only 5 to 7.

This clonotype originated in an adult in good health. The input for sequencing was peripheral blood, taken on day 0 of MenACWY control vaccination. The gene calls are TRBV7-2 and TRBJ1-2; D is possibly TRBD1 (6 bases). This CDR3 reads CASSLGVGQSTGGYTF. The DNA of the CDR3 is TGTGCCAGCAGCTTAGGGGTCGGACAGTCGACGGGGGGCTACACCTTC. Together with reference TRBV7-2 and TRBJ1-2, the CDR3 gives the full variable domain: GAGVSQSPSNKVTEKGKDVELRCDPISGHTALYWYRQSLGQGLEFLIYFQGNSAPDKSGLPSDRFSAERTGGSVSTLTIQRTQQEDSAVYLCASSLGVGQSTGGYTFGSGTRLTVV.